The clone carrying this T cell receptor beta chain appeared many times. The antigen is undetermined. Sample time point: sample taken at primary tumor resection. Material for sequencing was whole RNA from tumor, nontumor lung or frozen PBMC, left unsorted. The data originate from a study of spatial heterogeneity in lung cancer. General observations from the study: The appearance of ubiquitous expanded tumor TCRs in blood was greater at resection than follow-up.

The study tagged each TCR cDNA molecule with a unique molecular identifier. TCRdb redid the calling of the 5' RACE reads with MiXCR, one entry per CDR3 protein. The sample includes 90,000 or so distinct CDR3 sequences, around 10% seen only once; the top ten take about 7%. Sequenced here: PBMCs, sampled at surgery. The sequence was collected from a male donor with early-stage non-small cell lung cancer.

CDR3 DNA sequence: TGTGCCAGCAGCTTAAACCGACTAGCTGAAGAGACCCAGTACTTC. Residues: CASSLNRLAEETQYF. The rearrangement links TRBV11-1 to TRBJ2-5; 7 bases are shared with TRBD2. Germline V gives CDR1 SGHAT, CDR2 FQDESV (reference sequence). V lost 2 bases to trimming and J lost 3 bases; unmatched junction nucleotides: 6. There are 15 residues in the CDR3.